The 17 T cell receptor beta chains below were found in one sample sequenced in a study of T cells after yellow fever vaccination. TCRdb reanalysed the 5' RACE reads using MiXCR and keeps one entry per CDR3 protein. This sample has approximately 240,000 distinct CDR3 sequences, with 3.6% found just once. Sample: PBMCs, taken 15 days after the yellow fever booster vaccination. Every receptor here comes from a young man who received the YFV17D yellow fever vaccine.

Many counts were recorded for this clonotype. The CDR3 nucleotides read TGCGCCAGCAGCTCTCAGGGGAATTCACCCCTCCACTTT. It is translated as CASSSQGNSPLHF. The V and J genes are TRBV5-1 and TRBJ1-6, with D maybe TRBD1 (6 bases). The germline gives CDR1 SGHRS, CDR2 YFSETQ. V dropped 3 bases and J dropped 7 bases, with 8 bases sitting between them. This CDR3 has 13 residues.

This clonotype has ten or more counts. This chain connects TRBV5-1 to TRBJ1-2; the D gene is possibly TRBD1 (5 bases). Germline lookup yields CDR1 SGHRS and CDR2 YFSETQ. The CDR3 length is 13 residues. V was trimmed by 1 base and J by 5 bases, leaving 9 bases between them. The CDR3 loop is CASSLKTGYGYTF. The CDR3 DNA follows: TGCGCCAGCAGCTTGAAAACAGGATATGGCTACACCTTC.

Ten or more counts support this clonotype. The gene calls are TRBV20-1 and TRBJ2-1, with D perhaps TRBD1 (5 bases). The V gene lost 7 bases and the J gene lost 0 bases, with 13 bases spanning the gap. CDR1 DFQATT and CDR2 SNEGSKA come from the germline V gene (reference sequence). The CDR3 is made up of 14 amino acids. Here the CDR3 reads CSVPGAFSYNEQFF. DNA of the CDR3: TGCAGTGTTCCTGGGGCATTCTCCTACAATGAGCAGTTCTTC.

This clonotype has a count of ten or more. The chain has TRBV25-1 and TRBJ2-7, with 7 bases aligning to TRBD1. Germline trimming cut 5 bases from V and 2 bases from J; bases unmatched to any gene: 3. The CDR3 spans 13 residues. Per the germline V gene, CDR1 is MGHDK and CDR2 is SYGVNS. CDR3 sequence reads: CASSWDRPYEQYF. CDR3 coding DNA: TGTGCCAGCAGTTGGGACAGACCCTACGAGCAGTACTTC.

In this sample, this clonotype turned up many times. The chain recombines TRBV7-2 with TRBJ2-3; TRBD1 matches 11 bases. CDR1 is SGHTA and CDR2 is FQGNSA in the germline V gene. The CDR3 has 15 residues. With 7 bases clipped from V and 3 bases from J, the junction kept 6 bases outside the gene matches. The CDR3 DNA follows: TGTGCCAGCACAAAGGGACAGGGGGGGACAGATACGCAGTATTTT. Its protein is CASTKGQGGTDTQYF.

This clonotype was seen repeatedly, ten times or more. The genes are TRBV29-1 and TRBJ2-1; D gene uncertain. Trimming stripped 2 bases from V and 8 bases from J, with 13 bases between. CDR1 SQVTM and CDR2 ANQGSEA come from the germline V gene. This CDR3 comprises 13 residues. CDR3 in amino acids: CSVEPALGDEQFF. DNA of the CDR3: TGCAGCGTTGAACCAGCGTTGGGCGATGAGCAGTTCTTC.

In this sample, this clonotype turned up many times. The chain recombines TRBV19 with TRBJ2-5; D possibly corresponds to TRBD2 (5 bases). This CDR3 spans 16 amino acids. Trimming took 3 bases from V and 1 from J, leaving 15 bases between them. Germline-derived CDR1 and CDR2 are LNHDA and SQIVND (reference sequence). DNA of the CDR3: TGTGCCAGTAGTATCTACTCGGGGAGCATCCAAGAGACCCAGTACTTC. It codes for CASSIYSGSIQETQYF.

This chain joins TRBV14 and TRBJ1-4; the match to TRBD1 covers 9 bases. This CDR3 contains 12 residues. J was trimmed by 12 bases and V by 4 bases; bases with no gene match: 3. The V gene's germline CDR1 is SGHDN and CDR2 FVKESK. CDR3 residues: CASSRDRVELFF. In nucleotides, the CDR3 is TGTGCCAGCAGCCGGGACAGGGTGGAACTGTTTTTT.

This clonotype was counted many times. The chain recombines TRBV5-6 with TRBJ1-4; 7 bases line up with TRBD1. Trimming took 4 bases from V and 8 from J; bases not matched to a gene: 8. The CDR3 has 14 amino acids. Looked up from germline, CDR1 is SGHDT and CDR2 is YYEEEE. CDR3 sequence reads: CASSPTGFAEKLFF. The CDR3 coding sequence is TGTGCCAGCAGCCCGACAGGGTTTGCAGAAAAACTGTTTTTT.

This clonotype was counted many times. This chain links TRBV6-1 with TRBJ2-2; TRBD1 might be the D (5 bases). CDR3 size: 14 residues. Germline loops: CDR1 MNHNS, CDR2 SASEGT. Trimming took off 7 bases at V and 3 bases at J, with 12 bases between the two ends. CDR3 DNA sequence: TGTGCCAGCAAAATGCAGGGCCACACCGGGGAGCTGTTTTTT. This translates into CASKMQGHTGELFF.

This clonotype was detected ten times or more. The rearrangement links TRBV6-5 to TRBJ1-2; 10 nucleotides agree with TRBD1. Germline V gives CDR1 MNHEY, CDR2 SVGAGI. The CDR3 is 15 amino acids. V was clipped by 4 bases and J by 2 bases; unmatched bases: 4. CDR3 in amino acids: CASSSPGQGNYGYTF. The CDR3, as DNA: TGTGCCAGCAGTTCCCCGGGACAGGGGAACTATGGCTACACCTTC.

Ten or more counts support this clonotype. The rearrangement links TRBV4-2 to TRBJ1-4; no clear D. CDR3 size: 15 residues. Trimming shortened V by 1 base and J by 4 bases, and 10 bases separated the two germline ends. Germline-derived CDR1 and CDR2 are LGHNA and YNFKEQ. In nucleotides, the CDR3 is TGTGCCAGCAGCCAAGCTACAGCCAGTAATGAAAAACTGTTTTTT. Translated: CASSQATASNEKLFF.

In its sample, this clonotype was seen many times. The chain recombines TRBV9 with TRBJ2-7; 8 positions agree with TRBD2. This CDR3 region has 13 residues. The germline V gene encodes CDR1 SGDLS and CDR2 YYNGEE. The junction had 5 bases not matched to a gene; V was cut back by 4 bases and J by 5 bases. This CDR3 reads CASSPGGEDEQYF. The CDR3 DNA reads TGTGCCAGCAGCCCCGGGGGGGAGGACGAGCAGTACTTC.

There are many counts of this clonotype. The rearrangement joins TRBV7-3 to TRBJ1-1; D call uncertain. Germline-derived CDR1 and CDR2 are SGHTA and FQGTGA. The V and J ends lost 5 bases and 1 base respectively, with 8 bases between them. The CDR3 contains 13 residues. The CDR3 sequence: CASSEQPNTEAFF. CDR3 DNA: TGTGCCAGCAGCGAACAGCCGAACACTGAAGCTTTCTTT.

This clonotype was found many times. This rearrangement joins TRBV7-2 to TRBJ2-7; the match to TRBD2 covers 15 bases. CDR3 size: 15 residues. The germline CDR1 and CDR2 sequences are SGHTA and FQGNSA. With V trimmed by 3 bases and J by 7 bases, 4 bases remained unmatched. CDR3 protein: CASSFGLAGGQEQYF. The CDR3 DNA follows: TGTGCCAGCAGCTTTGGACTAGCGGGGGGGCAGGAGCAGTACTTC.

On this clonotype: A much larger clone differs from this one at a single base, so this may be a read error. This rearrangement joins TRBV11-1 to TRBJ2-1; D possibly corresponds to TRBD2 (5 bases). The CDR3 runs to 13 residues. V lost 8 bases and J 13 bases, leaving 21 bases between the germline ends. Looked up from germline, CDR1 is SGHAT and CDR2 is FQDESV (reference sequence). The CDR3 spells CASCSPTGLLQFF. The CDR3 bases are TGTGCCAGCTGCTCCCCCACCGGACTCCTCCAGTTCTTC.

This clonotype was seen many times. The chain joins TRBV7-3 to TRBJ2-6; possibly TRBD2 for D (5 bases). This CDR3 region has 17 residues. The germline CDR1 and CDR2 sequences are SGHTA and FQGTGA. The V end was cut by 0 bases, the J end by 2 bases, with 11 bases between. The CDR3: CASSLTGDGAGANVLTF. Written as DNA, the CDR3 is TGTGCCAGCAGCTTAACGGGAGATGGAGCTGGGGCCAACGTCCTGACTTTC.